Sequencing of this T cell receptor (beta chain) was carried out in a study of beta chain features in type 1 diabetes. Study context: Over all samples combined, some 110 million sorted cells were examined. Study conclusions and caveats: Lower insertion and higher deletion counts appeared at VDJ junctions in type 1 diabetes patients. Shorter TCRB CDR3s, moderately but significantly so, marked every one of the four CD4+ subsets in Type 1 diabetes patients. Naive, central memory and Treg TCRB repertoires appeared more alike in patients than in healthy donors.

Each of the sorted populations had a purity greater than 95%. This clone was seen a handful of times. Its matching antigen is unknown. The whole isolated RNA underwent reverse transcription, so sequencing captured expressed TCRB transcripts. The table came from immunoSEQ multiplex PCR; TCRdb's copy has only in-frame clones and leaves some out. The data show some 640,000 clones, with 11% to 15% seen just once and around 0.04% held by the top ten. This sequence originates from a man aged 18 to 35 with type 1 diabetes. The source material was naive CD4+ T cells from blood.

The CDR3 nucleotides read TGTGCCAGCAGCCTACAGGGGGCGCTGGACAATGAGCAGTTCTTC. Its protein product is CASSLQGALDNEQFF. The chain employs TRBV7-9 and TRBJ2-1; 9 bases are a match to TRBD1. The CDR3 covers 15 residues. V lost 5 bases, J lost 5 bases, and 7 bases stayed unmatched. Looked up from germline, CDR1 is SEHNR and CDR2 is FQNEAQ (reference sequence). The full variable domain, completed using reference TRBV7-9 and TRBJ2-1, is DTGVSQNPRHKITKRGQNVTFRCDPISEHNRLYWYRQTLGQGPEFLTYFQNEAQLEKSRLLSDRFSAERPKGSFSTLEIQRTEQGDSAMYLCASSLQGALDNEQFFGPGTRLTVL.